The rows below give T cell receptor beta chains drawn from one sample of a study of CD8+ T cells in alopecia areata. Sequencing was performed with immunoSEQ multiplex PCR; in TCRdb, only in-frame clones are kept and a portion is missing. The data show around 200,000 clones, under 60% seen once. Material: CD8+ T cells sorted from blood, obtained at week 24, from a patient treated with tofacitinib. These receptors originate from a human donor with alopecia areata. CDR3s include the opening cysteine and the closing phenylalanine or tryptophan. The order of the fields is J gene, clone size, D gene, V gene, CDR3 DNA, CDR3 protein. The D gene is left open where the match is weak. Clone size, where shown, is once, few, many, or a class for clones that have expanded.

TRBJ2-5 - TRBD2 TRBV29-1 TGCAGCGTTGAAGACCCTCATAGCGGGGGGGCCTCGACCCAGTACTTC CSVEDPHSGGASTQYF
TRBJ1-2 - TRBD1 TRBV7-9 TGTGCCAGCAGCCCGCCTAGGGACAGGGTATCCTATGGCTACACCTTC CASSPPRDRVSYGYTF
TRBJ1-1 few - TRBV4-1 TGCGCCAGCAGCCAGATACAGGGAGCCGACACTGAAGCTTTCTTT CASSQIQGADTEAFF
TRBJ2-1 few TRBD1 TRBV19 TGTGCCAGTATCCCCCAGGGGGCGGGCAATGAGCAGTTCTTC CASIPQGAGNEQFF
TRBJ1-2 once - TRBV19 TGTGCCAGTAGTACCGGGGACATTTATAACTATGGCTACACCTTC CASSTGDIYNYGYTF
TRBJ2-3 - TRBD2 TRBV4-1 TGCGCCAGCAGCCAATACCCGGGACTAGGGACAGATACGCAGTATTTT CASSQYPGLGTDTQYF
TRBJ1-1 - - TRBV14 TGTGCCAGCAGCCAAGGTTATCAAGCTTTCTTT CASSQGYQAFF
TRBJ2-5 few - TRBV27 TGTGCCAGCAGTTTAAGCAGGGCCAGGCAAGAGACCCAGTACTTC CASSLSRARQETQYF
TRBJ2-7 - - TRBV5-1 TGCGCCAGCAGCTTGGAACTCGATAACTTCGGTGAGCAGTACTTC CASSLELDNFGEQYF
TRBJ2-5 - TRBD1 TRBV30 TGTGCCTGGGGACCTGGACAGGGACCCCAAGAGACCCAGTACTTC CAWGPGQGPQETQYF
TRBJ1-2 once - TRBV30 TGTGCCTGGCGCGCACAGGATGGCTACACCTTC CAWRAQDGYTF
TRBJ2-7 few - TRBV6-5 TGTGCCAGCAGTTCGTTAACGGGCGAGCAGTACTTC CASSSLTGEQYF
TRBJ2-2 few TRBD1 TRBV10-3 TGTGCCATCAGAACAGGGGCCGGGGAGCTGTTTTTT CAIRTGAGELFF
TRBJ2-4 - TRBD1 TRBV5-1 TGCGCCAGCACCGCGACAGGGATGCAGAAAAACATTCAGTACTTC CASTATGMQKNIQYF
TRBJ1-3 - - TRBV30 TGTGCCTGGGACAGGTGGGATGGCGGAAACACCATATATTTT CAWDRWDGGNTIYF
TRBJ2-1 - - TRBV29-1 TGCAGCGTCCGCCTGGGGGACTACAATGAGCAGTTCTTC CSVRLGDYNEQFF
TRBJ1-5 - TRBD1 TRBV2 TGTGCCAGCAGTTACAGGGGTTGGGATCAGCCCCAGCATTTT CASSYRGWDQPQHF
TRBJ2-6 - - TRBV27 TGTGCCAGCAGGGCAGGGTTCACTGGGGCCAACGTCCTGACTTTC CASRAGFTGANVLTF
TRBJ2-3 - - TRBV30 TGTGCCTGGGCCCCAGGGGGGGTGGTGGATACGCAGTATTTT CAWAPGGVVDTQYF
TRBJ2-1 - - TRBV5-6 TGTGCCAGCAGCCCGGAGAGGGGGGCCTCGTCCAGGCAGTTCTTC CASSPERGASSRQFF
TRBJ2-1 few - TRBV5-6 TGTGCCAGCAGCTTGGGGTCCGGGTACGAGCAGTTCTTC CASSLGSGYEQFF
TRBJ2-3 - TRBD2 TRBV4-1 TGCGCCAGCAGCCTAGGACTAGCGGGGGAGGTTACGCAGTATTTT CASSLGLAGEVTQYF
TRBJ2-3 - TRBD1 TRBV4-1 TGCGCCAGCAGCCGCCCCGGGACAGGGGGCCCCACAGATACGCAGTATTTT CASSRPGTGGPTDTQYF
TRBJ2-4 - - TRBV6-1 TGTGCCAGCAGTGAAGGGAGGACAGCGAAAAACATTCAGTACTTC CASSEGRTAKNIQYF
TRBJ2-7 - - TRBV6-5 TGTGCCAGCAGTTACGGGGACGGTCCCTACGAGCAGTACTTC CASSYGDGPYEQYF
TRBJ2-5 - - TRBV5-1 TGCGCCAGCATGAGGGTAGGGTACCAAGAGACCCAGTACTTC CASMRVGYQETQYF
TRBJ1-5 - TRBD1 TRBV15 TGTGCCACCAGCAGGACAGGGGGACTCAATCAGCCCCAGCATTTT CATSRTGGLNQPQHF
TRBJ2-3 few - TRBV27 TGTGCCAGCAGTTTGGGCGGGCGAAGCACAGATACGCAGTATTTT CASSLGGRSTDTQYF
TRBJ2-1 few - TRBV30 TGTGCCTGGAAGGGTCGGGGTTCGCACAATGAGCAGTTCTTC CAWKGRGSHNEQFF
TRBJ2-7 - TRBD1 TRBV29-1 TGCAGCGTTGAGCAGGGGGCTAGTGCCGAGCAGTACTTC CSVEQGASAEQYF
TRBJ2-7 few - TRBV7-9 TGTGCCAGCAGGGACGGCCGATACTCCTACGAGCAGTACTTC CASRDGRYSYEQYF
TRBJ1-1 - - TRBV5-1 TGCGCCAGCAGCCCCGAGGGTTCTGAAGCTTTCTTT CASSPEGSEAFF
TRBJ2-7 - - TRBV2 TGTGCCAGCAGGCCCGAACGAGGCAGGGAGGACTACGAGCAGTACTTC CASRPERGREDYEQYF
TRBJ1-2 - TRBD1 TRBV29-1 TGCAGCGTTGTACCTGCGGGACAGCCTAACTATGGCTACACCTTC CSVVPAGQPNYGYTF
TRBJ1-1 - - TRBV9 TGTGCCAGCAGCGTAGTGGGGGTTAAGGCTTTCTTT CASSVVGVKAFF
TRBJ1-4 few - TRBV19 TGTGCCAGCCAAAAGCGCCGGGAACAGAATGAAAAACTGTTTTTT CASQKRREQNEKLFF
TRBJ2-3 - - TRBV7-9 TGTGCCAGCAGCTTAGCGGGGGCTGTCTTTGGACAGACAGATACGCAGTATTTT CASSLAGAVFGQTDTQYF
TRBJ2-3 - TRBD2 TRBV2 TGTGCCAGCAGTGTACGCGGGGGGCAGAGCACAGATACGCAGTATTTT CASSVRGGQSTDTQYF
TRBJ2-2 - - TRBV7-9 TGTGCCAGCACCGAGACTACCGGGGAGCTGTTTTTT CASTETTGELFF
TRBJ1-5 - TRBD1 TRBV7-9 TGTGCCAGCAGCGAGGGACAGGGACAGCATTTT CASSEGQGQHF
TRBJ2-5 few - TRBV5-1 TGCGCCAGCAGCTTGGCTGTCAGCCATGGAAGTGAAGAGACCCAGTACTTC CASSLAVSHGSEETQYF
TRBJ2-2 few - TRBV6-5 TGTGCCAGCAGTGCCGGGGAGGCCGGGGAGCTGTTTTTT CASSAGEAGELFF
TRBJ1-1 - - TRBV30 TGTGCCTGGACTAGGGGACCCCGCCTAGGGGCTTTCTTT CAWTRGPRLGAFF
TRBJ2-2 - TRBD1 TRBV29-1 TGCAGCGTTGGACAGGGCGACACCGGGGAGCTGTTTTTT CSVGQGDTGELFF
TRBJ1-6 once TRBD1 TRBV25-1 TGTGCCAGCAGTGTGGTGGGACAGGGAGGTTCACCCCTCCACTTT CASSVVGQGGSPLHF
TRBJ2-3 once TRBD1 TRBV5-6 TGTGCCAGCAGCTCCCACTGGACAGGGGGCGACACAGATACGCAGTATTTT CASSSHWTGGDTDTQYF
TRBJ1-5 - - TRBV7-9 TGTGCCAGCAGCCCAGGGAGCGATGGGGATCAGCCCCAGCATTTT CASSPGSDGDQPQHF
TRBJ1-2 - - TRBV11-3 TGTGCCAGCAGCTTAGATACCCTAGACAGCCATCCTAACTATGGCTACACCTTC CASSLDTLDSHPNYGYTF
TRBJ2-1 - TRBD2 TRBV2 TGTGCCAGCCTCGAGCGGGGGGCTAATTATGAGCAGTTCTTC CASLERGANYEQFF
TRBJ2-1 - - TRBV4-1 TGCGCCAGCAGCCCCCAAAGGGCAGGTGAGCAGTTCTTC CASSPQRAGEQFF
TRBJ2-3 - - TRBV4-1 TGCGCCAGCAGCCAAGTAGAGCGGAACACAGATACGCAGTATTTT CASSQVERNTDTQYF
TRBJ2-7 - - TRBV29-1 TGCAGCGTTGTAAGGGGGTCATCCTACGAGCAGTACTTC CSVVRGSSYEQYF
TRBJ2-7 once - TRBV9 TGTGCCAGCAGCGGCCGGGACATAGCCTTC CASSGRDIAF
TRBJ1-1 - - TRBV25-1 TGTGCCAGCACCCTAGGGGGGGAAGCTTTCTTT CASTLGGEAFF
TRBJ1-4 - - TRBV7-9 TGTGCCAGCAGCTTAGGACAGGTGGAGGATGAAAAACTGTTTTTT CASSLGQVEDEKLFF
TRBJ2-2 few TRBD1 TRBV10-3 TGTGCCATCAGTGAGCTTCCGGGACAGGGGGCCAAAAGGAACACCGGGGAGCTGTTTTTT CAISELPGQGAKRNTGELFF
TRBJ1-1 - TRBD1 TRBV27 TGTGCCAGCACCTACAGGGGAGGAAACACTGAAGCTTTCTTT CASTYRGGNTEAFF
TRBJ1-5 - - TRBV15 TGTGCCACCAGGGATTCCCAACAGCCCCAGCATTTT CATRDSQQPQHF
TRBJ2-7 few TRBD1 TRBV5-8 TGTGCCATTGGACAGGGCTACTACGAGCAGTACTTC CAIGQGYYEQYF
TRBJ1-6 - - TRBV30 TGTGCCTGGAGTGGGGGCAAGGCTTCCTATAATTCACCCCTCCACTTT CAWSGGKASYNSPLHF